A single sample gave rise to the 12 T cell receptor beta chains below, sequenced in a study of liver allograft versus peripheral blood T cells. Overall study context: Transplanted-liver and recipient peripheral blood T cell receptor repertoires were compared.

TCRdb recomputed calls from the reads with MiXCR, one row per CDR3 protein. The sample includes over 10,000 distinct CDR3 sequences, under 30% of them seen just once. These TCRs come from a human patient who had a liver transplant. Some T cells may be the graft donor's.

The genes are TRBV27 and TRBJ2-7, with D possibly matching TRBD2 (6 bases). V lost 7 bases and J lost 2, with 12 bases in between. Per the germline V gene, CDR1 is MNHEY and CDR2 is SMNVEV (reference sequence). This CDR3 is 13 amino acids long. In DNA form, the CDR3 reads TGTGCCAGCAAGCCGGGACTTACCTACGAGCAGTACTTC. Residues: CASKPGLTYEQYF.

The chain carries TRBV20-1 and TRBJ2-3; 8 bases map to TRBD2. CDR1 is DFQATT, CDR2 SNEGSKA, per germline (reference sequence). Unmatched junction bases numbered 9, after V lost 6 bases and J lost 4 bases. The CDR3 runs to 14 residues. The CDR3 here is CSAEPGLVSDTQYF. Written as DNA, the CDR3 is TGCAGTGCGGAGCCGGGACTAGTTTCAGATACGCAGTATTTT.

Within the sample, this clonotype is medium-sized (0.01 to 0.1%). The J gene is TRBJ1-1, the V gene TRBV24-1, with D maybe TRBD1 (5 bases). This CDR3 spans 11 amino acids. Trimming took off 4 bases at V and 10 bases at J, with 9 bases between the two ends. The V gene's germline CDR1 is KGHDR and CDR2 SFDVKD. The CDR3: CATSDGTRAFF. The CDR3 DNA reads as TGTGCCACCAGTGACGGGACTCGAGCTTTCTTT.

This clonotype is deemed medium-sized. The V gene is TRBV24-1, the J gene TRBJ2-7; D is possibly TRBD1 (6 bases). Trimming cost V 6 bases and J 7 bases, with 12 bases left between them. CDR1 and CDR2 (germline): KGHDR, SFDVKD. The CDR3 has 12 residues. CDR3 nucleotides: TGTGCCACCAGTACAGGGAATCGAGAGCAGTACTTC. This gives the protein CATSTGNREQYF.

The V and J genes are TRBV20-1 and TRBJ1-1; weak D call: TRBD1 (5 bases). Germline loops: CDR1 DFQATT, CDR2 SNEGSKA (reference sequence). The V and J ends lost 2 bases and 4 bases respectively, with 17 bases between them. The length of the CDR3 is 15 residues. The CDR3 region is CSARPTRDRGTEAFF. CDR3 nucleotides: TGCAGTGCTAGACCTACCAGGGATCGGGGCACTGAAGCTTTCTTT.

On this clonotype: A much larger clonotype is one base distant, so this may be a read error. V gene TRBV18 combines with J gene TRBJ2-1; possible D gene TRBD1, 6 bases. The germline V gene has CDR1 KGHSH and CDR2 LQKENI. V dropped 3 bases and J dropped 10 bases, with 13 bases sitting between them. The CDR3 has 13 residues. As DNA, the CDR3 is TGTGCCAGCTCACCGGCAGGGGTCAGGGAGCAGTTCTTC. This encodes CASSPAGVREQFF.

Relative to its sample, this clonotype is medium-sized (0.01 to 0.1%). This rearrangement joins TRBV6-5 to TRBJ2-1; maybe TRBD2 (6 bases). The V gene lost 4 bases and the J gene lost 5 bases, with 9 bases spanning the gap. The CDR3 length is 13 residues. Germline lookup yields CDR1 MNHEY and CDR2 SVGAGI. The DNA of the CDR3 is TGTGCCAGCAGTTCAGGCGGGGACAATGAGCAGTTCTTC. It specifies CASSSGGDNEQFF.

There are a few counts of this clonotype. The V gene is TRBV6-5, the J gene TRBJ2-1; 11 nucleotides line up with TRBD2. The CDR3 has 18 residues. Germline CDR1 reads MNHEY; CDR2 reads SVGAGI. V trimming: 5 bases; J trimming: 8 bases; junction bases outside the gene matches: 17. The CDR3 here is CASSIKITSGSGGDEQFF. The CDR3 nucleotides read TGTGCCAGCAGTATAAAAATAACTAGCGGGAGTGGCGGCGATGAGCAGTTCTTC.

By frequency in the sample, this clonotype is medium-sized. This CDR3 is CASSGLTNTEAFF. The DNA of the CDR3 is TGTGCCAGCTCCGGACTGACGAACACTGAAGCTTTCTTT. The V and J genes are TRBV18 and TRBJ1-1, with D hard to call. V lost 6 bases to trimming and J lost 1 base, with 9 bases between them. This CDR3 is 13 amino acids long. Germline CDR1 is KGHSH and CDR2 is LQKENI.

As regards this clonotype: The junction and the germline gene differ at one end; a read error may be behind it. The chain recombines TRBV6-1 with TRBJ1-5; D ambiguous. This CDR3 spans 12 amino acids. Per the germline V gene, CDR1 is MNHNS and CDR2 is SASEGT. CDR3: CAAGDLGQPLHF. For the CDR3, the DNA is TGTGCCGCCGGAGATTTGGGTCAGCCCCTGCATTTT.

This clonotype was observed at least ten times. The gene calls are TRBV5-4 and TRBJ2-7; no reliable D call. The length of the CDR3 is 14 residues. The V end was cut by 0 bases, the J end by 0 bases, with 7 bases between. Per the germline V gene, CDR1 is SGHNT and CDR2 is YYREEE (reference sequence). CDR3 coding DNA: TGTGCCAGCAGCTTGGGACCTAACTCCTACGAGCAGTACTTC. It yields the protein CASSLGPNSYEQYF.

This clonotype showed up just a few times. The chain uses TRBV14 and TRBJ1-6; D is possibly TRBD1 (5 bases). Germline CDR1 and CDR2: SGHDN and FVKESK. Trimming left V 4 bases short and J 8 bases short, with 9 bases between. This CDR3 comprises 13 residues. For the CDR3, the DNA is TGTGCCAGCAGCCCGCCAGGGCATTCACCCCTCCACTTT. It codes for CASSPPGHSPLHF.